Given below is one TCR beta chain in context. What it recognizes is unknown. Assay used: immunoSEQ multiplex PCR; TCRdb lists only in-frame clones, some missing. The table lists about 350,000 clones, 88% of them singletons. Germline V gene sequence: CDR1 LGHDT, CDR2 YNNKEL (reference sequence). The length of the CDR3 is 14 residues. Losses at the gene ends were 4 bases for V and 2 bases for J; bases not matched to a gene: 5. This entry is derived from a study of Ad26.COV2.S vaccination and SARS-CoV-2 variants. Study-level findings and limits: Reportedly, after vaccination the spike-specific CD8+ and CD4+ T cell responses displayed substantial breadth.

Regarding treatment: about 20 received Ad26.COV2.S at low or high dose, single or two shots; five or six received placebo; per-sample allocation not given. Material that was analyzed had been drawn on day 63 after the first vaccine or placebo injection. The chain links TRBV3-1 (or the pseudogene TRBV3-2) to TRBJ2-7; 7 positions match TRBD2. This receptor was taken from a person aged 18-65 years who received the Ad26.COV2.S COVID-19 vaccine or a placebo. Here the sequenced sample was peripheral blood, taken in a trial of Ad26.COV2.S vaccine versus placebo. CDR3 coding DNA: TGTGCCAGCAGCCCTCTGGCGGGGGCCTACGAGCAGTACTTC. It specifies CASSPLAGAYEQYF.